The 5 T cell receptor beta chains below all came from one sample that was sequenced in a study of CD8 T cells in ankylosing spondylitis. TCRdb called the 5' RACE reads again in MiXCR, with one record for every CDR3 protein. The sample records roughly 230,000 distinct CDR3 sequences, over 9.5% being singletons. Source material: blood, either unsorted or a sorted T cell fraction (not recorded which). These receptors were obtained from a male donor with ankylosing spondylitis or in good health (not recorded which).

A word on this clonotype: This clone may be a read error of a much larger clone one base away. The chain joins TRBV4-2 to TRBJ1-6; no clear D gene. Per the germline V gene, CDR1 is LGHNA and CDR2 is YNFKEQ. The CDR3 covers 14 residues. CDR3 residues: CVSSQGPENSPLHF. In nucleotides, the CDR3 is TGTGTCAGCAGCCAAGGGCCGGAAAATTCACCCCTCCACTTT.

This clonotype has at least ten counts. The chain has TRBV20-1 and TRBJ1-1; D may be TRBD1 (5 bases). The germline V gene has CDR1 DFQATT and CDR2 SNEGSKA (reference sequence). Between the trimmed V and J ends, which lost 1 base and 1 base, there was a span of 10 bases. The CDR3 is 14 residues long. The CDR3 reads CSARALDRNTEAFF. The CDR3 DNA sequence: TGCAGTGCTAGAGCTCTCGACAGGAACACTGAAGCTTTCTTT.

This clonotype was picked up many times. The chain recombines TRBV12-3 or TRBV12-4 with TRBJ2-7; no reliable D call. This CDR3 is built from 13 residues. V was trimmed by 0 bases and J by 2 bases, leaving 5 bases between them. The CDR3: CASSLAQTYEQYF. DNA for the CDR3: TGTGCCAGCAGTTTAGCTCAAACCTACGAGCAGTACTTC.

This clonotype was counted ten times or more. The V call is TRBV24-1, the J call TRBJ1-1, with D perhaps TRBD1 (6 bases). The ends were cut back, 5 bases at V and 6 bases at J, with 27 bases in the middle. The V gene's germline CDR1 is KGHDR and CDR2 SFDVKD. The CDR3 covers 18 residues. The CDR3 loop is CATSAPEGGWSVRAEAFF. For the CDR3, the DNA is TGTGCCACCAGTGCCCCTGAGGGGGGATGGTCCGTTCGGGCTGAAGCTTTCTTT.

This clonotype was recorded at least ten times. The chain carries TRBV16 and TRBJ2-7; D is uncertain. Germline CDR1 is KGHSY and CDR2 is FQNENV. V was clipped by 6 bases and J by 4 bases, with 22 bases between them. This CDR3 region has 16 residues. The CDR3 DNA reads TGTGCCAGCAGTCCAAGTGGCACCTTATCCACTTACGAGCAGTACTTC. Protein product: CASSPSGTLSTYEQYF.